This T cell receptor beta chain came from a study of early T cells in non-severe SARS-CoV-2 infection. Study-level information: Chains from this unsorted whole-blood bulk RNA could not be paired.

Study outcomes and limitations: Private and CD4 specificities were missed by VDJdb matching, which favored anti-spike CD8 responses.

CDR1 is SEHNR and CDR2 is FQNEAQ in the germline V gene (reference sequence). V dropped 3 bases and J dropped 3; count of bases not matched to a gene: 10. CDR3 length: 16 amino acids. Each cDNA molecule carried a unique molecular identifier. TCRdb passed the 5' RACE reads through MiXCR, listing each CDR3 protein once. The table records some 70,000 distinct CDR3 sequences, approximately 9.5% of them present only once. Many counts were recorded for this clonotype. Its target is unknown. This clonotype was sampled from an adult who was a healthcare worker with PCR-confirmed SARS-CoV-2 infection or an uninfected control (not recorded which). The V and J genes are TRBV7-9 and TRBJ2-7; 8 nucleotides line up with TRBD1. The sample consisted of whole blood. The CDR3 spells CASSLLGQGAGYEQYF. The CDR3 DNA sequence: TGTGCCAGCAGCTTGTTAGGGCAGGGGGCTGGCTACGAGCAGTACTTC.